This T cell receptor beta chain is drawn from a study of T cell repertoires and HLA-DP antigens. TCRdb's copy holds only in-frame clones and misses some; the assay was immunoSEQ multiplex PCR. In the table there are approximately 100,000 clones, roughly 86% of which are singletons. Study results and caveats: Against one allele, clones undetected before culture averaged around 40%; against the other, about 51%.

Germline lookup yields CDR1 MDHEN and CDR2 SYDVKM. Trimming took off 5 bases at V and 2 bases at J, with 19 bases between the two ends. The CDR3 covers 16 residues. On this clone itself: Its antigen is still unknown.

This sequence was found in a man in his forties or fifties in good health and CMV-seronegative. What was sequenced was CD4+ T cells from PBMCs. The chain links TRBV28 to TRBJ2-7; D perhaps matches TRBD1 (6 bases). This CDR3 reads CASSPHQGQQAYEQYF. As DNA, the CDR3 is TGTGCCAGCAGTCCGCACCAAGGACAGCAAGCCTACGAGCAGTACTTC.